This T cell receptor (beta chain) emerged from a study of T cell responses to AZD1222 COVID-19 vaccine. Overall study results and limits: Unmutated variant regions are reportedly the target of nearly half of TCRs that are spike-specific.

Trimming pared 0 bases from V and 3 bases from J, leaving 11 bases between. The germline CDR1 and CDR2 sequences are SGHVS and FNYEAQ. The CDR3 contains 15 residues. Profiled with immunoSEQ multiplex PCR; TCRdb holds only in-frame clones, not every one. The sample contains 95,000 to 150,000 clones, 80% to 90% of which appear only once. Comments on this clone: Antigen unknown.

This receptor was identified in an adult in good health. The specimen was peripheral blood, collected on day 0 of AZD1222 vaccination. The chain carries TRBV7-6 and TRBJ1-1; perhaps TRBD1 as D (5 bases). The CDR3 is CASSLAGTGDTEAFF. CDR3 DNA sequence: TGTGCCAGCAGCTTAGCAGGGACCGGCGACACTGAAGCTTTCTTT.